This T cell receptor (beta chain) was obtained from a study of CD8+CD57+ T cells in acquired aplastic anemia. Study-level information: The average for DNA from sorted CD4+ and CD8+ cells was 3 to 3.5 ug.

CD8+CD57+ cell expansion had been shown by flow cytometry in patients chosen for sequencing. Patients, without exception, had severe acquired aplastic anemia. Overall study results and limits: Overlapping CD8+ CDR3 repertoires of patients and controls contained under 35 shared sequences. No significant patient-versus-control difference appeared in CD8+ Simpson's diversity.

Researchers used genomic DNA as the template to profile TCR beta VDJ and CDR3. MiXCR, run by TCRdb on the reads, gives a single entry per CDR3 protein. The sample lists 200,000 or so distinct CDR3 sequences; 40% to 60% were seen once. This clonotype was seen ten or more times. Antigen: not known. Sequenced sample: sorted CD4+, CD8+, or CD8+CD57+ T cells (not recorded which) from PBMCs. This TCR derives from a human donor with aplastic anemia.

This chain's CDR3 is CATIHTEAFF. The DNA of the CDR3 is TGTGCAACGATACACACTGAAGCTTTCTTT. The chain has TRBV6-5 and TRBJ1-1; D unclear. CDR1 MNHEY and CDR2 SVGAGI come from the germline V gene. This CDR3 contains 10 residues.